This paragraph reports one T cell receptor (beta chain). Antigen unknown. PCR was performed using 60 Vbeta and 13 Jbeta primers. Generated by immunoSEQ multiplex PCR, the TCRdb table keeps only in-frame clones and is missing some. In the table there are approximately 59,000 clones, 62% of which are singletons. This sample was taken from a study of cytomegalovirus exposure and HLA in healthy donors. At the level of the study: Early released data comprised about 85 million unique TCRs from HLA-typed donors.

Whole-study findings and limits: The investigators catalogued 180 or so TCR beta chains as cytomegalovirus-associated. Later on, analysis showed that most CMV-associated TCR beta chains appeared to be HLA-restricted.

The specimen sequenced was PBMCs. This TCR was recovered from a man aged 25 to 40 in good health and CMV-seronegative.

The CDR3 sequence is CASTTGGSYEQYF. The CDR3 DNA is TGTGCCAGCACAACCGGGGGGTCCTACGAGCAGTACTTC. This chain links TRBV18 with TRBJ2-7, with TRBD2 identical over 7 bases. This CDR3 region has 13 residues. Losses at the gene ends were 8 bases for V and 1 base for J; bases not matched to a gene: 5. Per germline, CDR1 KGHSH and CDR2 LQKENI.